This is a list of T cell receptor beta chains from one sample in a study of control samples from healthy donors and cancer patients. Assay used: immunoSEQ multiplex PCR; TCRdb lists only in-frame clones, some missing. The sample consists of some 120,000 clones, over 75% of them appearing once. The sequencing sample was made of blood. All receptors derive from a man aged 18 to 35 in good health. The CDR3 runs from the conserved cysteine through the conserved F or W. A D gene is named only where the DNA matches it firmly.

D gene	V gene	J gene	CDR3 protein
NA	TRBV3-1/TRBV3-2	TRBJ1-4	CASSQSDKANEKLFF
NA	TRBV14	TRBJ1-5	CASSQADGGVSGNQPQHF
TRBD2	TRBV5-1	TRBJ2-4	CASSSVSSGLAKNIQYF
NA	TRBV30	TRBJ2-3	CAWSVHPDTQYF
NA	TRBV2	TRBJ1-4	CASSALLATNEKLFF
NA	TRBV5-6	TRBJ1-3	CASSLGAFSGNTIYF
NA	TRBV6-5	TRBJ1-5	CASKQGGEGVQPQHF
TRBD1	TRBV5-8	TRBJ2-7	CASSLVQGDEQYF
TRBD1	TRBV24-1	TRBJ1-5	CATSEAGTGGNQPQHF
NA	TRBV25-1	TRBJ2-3	CASSDFGGTDTQYF
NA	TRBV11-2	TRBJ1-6	CASSLLPYNSPLHF
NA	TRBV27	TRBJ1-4	CASSLEGPNEKLFF
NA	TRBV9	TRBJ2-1	CASSLGGKLANEQFF
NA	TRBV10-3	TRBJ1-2	CAISESVSVLGKPSNYGYTF
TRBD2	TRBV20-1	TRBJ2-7	CSASGLSSGTRSYEQYF
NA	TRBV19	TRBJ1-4	CASSTWGEKLFF
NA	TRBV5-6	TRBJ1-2	CASSRRANYGYTF
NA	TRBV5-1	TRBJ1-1	CASSLGGGTEAFF
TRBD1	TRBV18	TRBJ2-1	CASSARQGQLVWSDNEQFF
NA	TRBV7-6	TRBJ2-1	CASRNSGLGTPNEQFF
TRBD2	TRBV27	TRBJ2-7	CATKLESGRLGTGYEQYF
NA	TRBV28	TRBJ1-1	CASSLRGNTEAFF
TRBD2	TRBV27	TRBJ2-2	CASSPTGAGARDGELFF
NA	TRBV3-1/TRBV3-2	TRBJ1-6	CASSQGQGSYNSPLHF
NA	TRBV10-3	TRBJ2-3	CARRDTSTDTQYF
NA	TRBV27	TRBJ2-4	CASSLLSGKNIQYF
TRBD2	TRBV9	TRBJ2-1	CASSVDPSGKDEQFF